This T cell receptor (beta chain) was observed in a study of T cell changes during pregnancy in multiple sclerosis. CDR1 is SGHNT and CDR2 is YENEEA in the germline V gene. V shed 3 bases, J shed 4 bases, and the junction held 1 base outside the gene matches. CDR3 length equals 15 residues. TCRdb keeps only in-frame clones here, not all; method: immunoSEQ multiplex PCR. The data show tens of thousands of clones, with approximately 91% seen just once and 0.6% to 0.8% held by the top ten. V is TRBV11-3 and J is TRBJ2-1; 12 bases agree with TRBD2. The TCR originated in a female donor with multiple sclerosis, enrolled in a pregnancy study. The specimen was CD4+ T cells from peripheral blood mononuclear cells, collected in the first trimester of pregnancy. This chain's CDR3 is CASSFGLAGYNEQFF. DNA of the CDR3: TGTGCCAGCAGCTTCGGACTAGCGGGGTACAATGAGCAGTTCTTC.